Shown below are 27 T cell receptor beta chains from a single sample sequenced in a study of cytomegalovirus exposure and HLA in healthy donors. PCR employed 60 Vbeta and 13 Jbeta primers. TCRdb keeps only in-frame clones here, not all; method: immunoSEQ multiplex PCR. The sample includes over 150,000 clones, 75% to 85% of them seen just once. The sample consisted of PBMCs. These receptors originate from a young man in good health and CMV-seronegative.

The gene calls are TRBV11-2 and TRBJ2-3, with 10 bases lining up with TRBD2. CDR3 length: 18 amino acids. The V and J ends lost 4 bases and 2 bases, in that order; junction bases with no gene match: 12. The germline CDR1 and CDR2 sequences are SGHAT and FQNNGV. CDR3 bases: TGTGCCAGCAGCTATACTGGGCTAGCGGGAGCGAACACAGATACGCAGTATTTT. Translated, it gives CASSYTGLAGANTDTQYF.

This clone was picked up one time. The V and J genes are TRBV5-1 and TRBJ1-1; TRBD1 agrees at 7 bases. Trimming removed 1 base from V and 0 bases from J; junction bases left unmatched: 3. Germline V lookup: CDR1 SGHRS, CDR2 YFSETQ. The CDR3 runs to 15 residues. The CDR3 DNA reads TGCGCCAGCAGCTTGCGGGACAGTGTGAACACTGAAGCTTTCTTT. The encoded protein is CASSLRDSVNTEAFF.

The chain employs TRBV5-1 and TRBJ2-7, with D tentatively TRBD1 (6 bases). The germline gives CDR1 SGHRS, CDR2 YFSETQ. The germline V and J ends were trimmed by 2 bases and 6 bases, with 15 bases remaining between them. The CDR3 extends over 14 amino acids. In DNA form, the CDR3 reads TGCGCCAGCAGCTTAACAGGGAGTTCTGGCGAGCAGTACTTC. It translates to CASSLTGSSGEQYF.

The rearrangement links TRBV7-9 to TRBJ2-3; TRBD1 matches 9 bases. The V segment lost 4 bases and the J segment 5 bases; nucleotides outside the gene matches: 7. The CDR3 totals 15 residues. CDR1 and CDR2 from the germline V gene are SEHNR and FQNEAQ (reference sequence). The CDR3 sequence is CASSYTGGQGDTQYF. The CDR3, as DNA: TGTGCCAGCAGCTATACAGGGGGCCAAGGAGATACGCAGTATTTT.

The gene calls are TRBV18 and TRBJ2-1; tentative D call: TRBD1 (6 bases). With 3 bases removed from V and 9 bases from J, the gap between germline ends came to 15 bases. The CDR3 sequence is 14 residues long. The germline V gene encodes CDR1 KGHSH and CDR2 LQKENI. DNA for the CDR3: TGTGCCAGCTCACCCCAGGACAGAACGGGTGAGCAGTTCTTC. As protein: CASSPQDRTGEQFF.

The rearrangement uses TRBV7-8 and TRBJ1-5; TRBD1 agrees at 9 bases. V shed 3 bases and J 4 bases; nucleotides not matched to a gene: 4. There are 15 residues in the CDR3. Germline assignment: CDR1 SGHVS and CDR2 FQNEAQ. The CDR3 loop is CASSFQGTGNQPQHF. The CDR3 DNA reads as TGTGCCAGCAGCTTCCAAGGGACAGGGAATCAGCCCCAGCATTTT.

The chain joins TRBV2 to TRBJ2-1, with D possibly matching TRBD2 (6 bases). In germline, CDR1 is SNHLY, CDR2 FYNNEI. Trimming took off 6 bases at V and 8 bases at J, with 17 bases between the two ends. The CDR3 totals 14 residues. CDR3 nucleotides: TGTGCCAGCAGCCGGTCAATAGCGGTATATGAGCAGTTCTTC. Protein: CASSRSIAVYEQFF. Based on the CDR3 plus reference TRBV2 and TRBJ2-1, the full variable domain is EPEVTQTPSHQVTQMGQEVILRCVPISNHLYFYWYRQILGQKVEFLVSFYNNEISEKSEIFDDQFSVERPDGSNFTLKIRSTKLEDSAMYFCASSRSIAVYEQFFGPGTRLTVL.

This sequence joins TRBV6-5 and TRBJ1-3; perhaps TRBD1 as D (5 bases). The CDR3 is 14 residues long. The V gene's germline CDR1 is MNHEY and CDR2 SVGAGI. Trimming left V 6 bases short and J 3 bases short, with 12 bases between. The CDR3: CASSVQDGGNTIYF. The CDR3 DNA follows: TGTGCCAGCAGCGTACAGGACGGTGGAAACACCATATATTTT.

The chain has TRBV6-6 and TRBJ1-5; 9 bases map to TRBD1. Unmatched junction bases numbered 7, after V lost 7 bases and J lost 3 bases. Germline CDR1 MNHNY, CDR2 SVGAGI (reference sequence). The CDR3 spans 15 residues. The CDR3 spells CASTSGQGTNQPQHF. Here the CDR3 DNA reads TGTGCCAGCACCTCCGGACAGGGGACCAATCAGCCCCAGCATTTT.

Only a few counts were recorded for this clone. CDR3 sequence reads: CAWSQGVQETQYF. The CDR3 nucleotides are TGTGCCTGGAGTCAGGGGGTCCAAGAGACCCAGTACTTC. V gene TRBV30 combines with J gene TRBJ2-5, with 7 positions matching TRBD1. Trimming cost V 2 bases and J 1 base; bases outside gene matches: 1. From germline, CDR1 is GTSNPN and CDR2 SVGIG (reference sequence). CDR3 length equals 13 residues.

There are a few counts of this clone. The chain combines TRBV25-1 with TRBJ1-1; TRBD1 aligns across 7 bases. After removal of 5 bases from V and 0 bases from J, the junction contained 3 bases not matched to a gene. In germline, CDR1 is MGHDK, CDR2 SYGVNS. The CDR3 totals 14 residues. Written as DNA, the CDR3 is TGTGCCAGCAGTTGGACAGGACTGAACACTGAAGCTTTCTTT. Its protein product is CASSWTGLNTEAFF. Based on the CDR3 plus reference TRBV25-1 and TRBJ1-1, the full variable domain is EADIYQTPRYLVIGTGKKITLECSQTMGHDKMYWYQQDPGMELHLIHYSYGVNSTEKGDLSSESTVSRIRTEHFPLTLESARPSHTSQYLCASSWTGLNTEAFFGQGTRLTVV.

This rearrangement joins TRBV7-6 to TRBJ1-4; 10 bases are a match to TRBD1. This CDR3 is 14 amino acids long. Unmatched junction bases numbered 10, after V lost 4 bases and J lost 14 bases. Germline CDR1 reads SGHVS; CDR2 reads FNYEAQ. The CDR3: CASSSWDRGPHLFF. The CDR3 region has the DNA TGTGCCAGCAGCTCCTGGGACAGGGGCCCTCATCTGTTTTTT.

The rearrangement uses TRBV10-3 and TRBJ2-1; TRBD1 aligns across 9 bases. This CDR3 has 16 residues. Germline trimming cut 5 bases from V and 7 bases from J; bases unmatched to any gene: 12. Germline V gene lookup returns CDR1 ENHRY and CDR2 SYGVKD. CDR3 DNA: TGTGCCATCAGTACCGGGACAGGGAGTGGGGTGAATGAGCAGTTCTTC. This gives the protein CAISTGTGSGVNEQFF.

The chain couples TRBV19 to TRBJ2-5; TRBD2 matches at 9 bases. The germline V gene has CDR1 LNHDA and CDR2 SQIVND (reference sequence). CDR3 length: 16 amino acids. The V segment lost 6 bases and the J segment 5 bases; nucleotides outside the gene matches: 13. CDR3 amino acids: CASSPSIAGVWETQYF. As DNA, the CDR3 is TGTGCCAGTAGCCCCTCGATAGCGGGAGTGTGGGAGACCCAGTACTTC.

The chain joins TRBV18 to TRBJ1-2; D may be TRBD1 (6 bases). Germline values: CDR1 KGHSH, CDR2 LQKENI. The CDR3 has 15 residues. Between the trimmed V and J ends, which lost 3 bases and 6 bases, there was a span of 17 bases. The CDR3 sequence: CASSPIGGRVDGYTF. In nucleotides, the CDR3 is TGTGCCAGCTCACCGATCGGGGGGCGCGTGGATGGCTACACCTTC.

V and J are TRBV10-3 and TRBJ1-2; a weak D match, TRBD1 (6 bases). The V end lost 10 bases, the J end lost 5 bases, and 11 bases lay between the germline ends. Looked up from germline, CDR1 is ENHRY and CDR2 is SYGVKD. The CDR3 length is 11 residues. The CDR3 protein is CATTGDYGYTF. The DNA for the CDR3 is TGTGCCACGACAGGAGATTATGGCTACACCTTC.

The chain links TRBV5-4 to TRBJ2-3; 11 nucleotides align to TRBD2. After removal of 0 bases from V and 0 bases from J, the junction contained 9 bases not matched to a gene. Germline values: CDR1 SGHNT, CDR2 YYREEE (reference sequence). The CDR3 runs 19 residues. The CDR3 here is CASSLAGTSGGRSTDTQYF. In nucleotides, the CDR3 is TGTGCCAGCAGCTTGGCGGGCACTAGCGGGGGCCGTAGCACAGATACGCAGTATTTT.

V usage is TRBV5-1 and J usage is TRBJ1-1; D unclear. This CDR3 contains 12 residues. CDR1 is SGHRS and CDR2 is YFSETQ in the germline V gene. Trimming shortened V by 5 bases and J by 1 base, and 6 bases separated the two germline ends. The CDR3 spells CASSGPNTEAFF. The CDR3 nucleotides read TGCGCCAGCAGTGGGCCGAACACTGAAGCTTTCTTT. Based on the CDR3 plus reference TRBV5-1 and TRBJ1-1, the full variable domain is KAGVTQTPRYLIKTRGQQVTLSCSPISGHRSVSWYQQTPGQGLQFLFEYFSETQRNKGNFPGRFSGRQFSNSRSEMNVSTLELGDSALYLCASSGPNTEAFFGQGTRLTVV.

This sequence joins TRBV9 and TRBJ2-7, with 12 positions matching TRBD2. The length of the CDR3 is 19 residues. The V gene end was trimmed by 4 bases and the J gene end by 0 bases; junction bases not matched to a gene: 14. In germline, CDR1 is SGDLS, CDR2 YYNGEE. CDR3 region: CASSHPRLAGDPGSYEQYF. CDR3 coding DNA: TGTGCCAGCAGCCATCCCCGACTAGCGGGAGACCCAGGCTCCTACGAGCAGTACTTC.

This clone has only one observation. The chain combines TRBV27 with TRBJ2-1; 9 bases map to TRBD2. J gave up 6 bases and V 3 bases, and 6 bases lay outside the gene matches. CDR1 and CDR2 from the germline V gene are MNHEY and SMNVEV (reference sequence). This CDR3 comprises 15 residues. This chain's CDR3 is CASSLERGALNEQFF. CDR3 sequence (DNA): TGTGCCAGCAGTTTGGAGCGGGGGGCTCTCAATGAGCAGTTCTTC.

This clone appeared once. The chain links TRBV5-6 to TRBJ2-7; D is perhaps TRBD2 (6 bases). Germline CDR1 reads SGHDT; CDR2 reads YYEEEE. The CDR3 runs to 13 residues. Trimming shortened V by 1 base and J by 5 bases, and 10 bases separated the two germline ends. CDR3 residues: CASSLPRRDEQYF. The CDR3 DNA follows: TGTGCCAGCAGCTTGCCCAGGAGGGACGAGCAGTACTTC.

CDR3: CASSVAGEYTDTQYF. The CDR3 DNA sequence: TGTGCCAGCAGCGTAGCAGGCGAGTACACAGATACGCAGTATTTT. V is TRBV9 and J is TRBJ2-3; D unclear. Trimming removed 0 bases from V and 2 bases from J, with 10 bases in between. The CDR3 is 15 amino acids. Germline CDR1 SGDLS, CDR2 YYNGEE. Variable domain in full (rest from reference TRBV9 and TRBJ2-3): DSGVTQTPKHLITATGQRVTLRCSPRSGDLSVYWYQQSLDQGLQFLIQYYNGEERAKGNILERFSAQQFPDLHSELNLSSLELGDSALYFCASSVAGEYTDTQYFGPGTRLTVL.

This chain connects TRBV28 to TRBJ1-3; TRBD1 is a possible D gene (5 bases). Looked up from germline, CDR1 is MDHEN and CDR2 is SYDVKM. The CDR3 is 16 residues long. V dropped 2 bases and J dropped 0 bases, with 11 bases sitting between them. The CDR3 sequence is CASSLPHGGSGNTIYF. CDR3 DNA: TGTGCCAGCAGTTTACCTCACGGGGGCTCTGGAAACACCATATATTTT.

V and J are TRBV7-9 and TRBJ1-6, with 7 bases matching TRBD1. The CDR3 is 14 amino acids. J lost 6 bases, V lost 2 bases, and 1 base had no gene match. Germline CDR1 SEHNR, CDR2 FQNEAQ (reference sequence). For the CDR3, the DNA is TGTGCCAGCAGCTTAACAGGGGTTAATTCACCCCTCCACTTT. Encoded protein: CASSLTGVNSPLHF.

The chain joins TRBV20-1 to TRBJ1-2; unclear D gene. The CDR3 sequence is 10 residues long. CDR1 is DFQATT and CDR2 is SNEGSKA in the germline V gene (reference sequence). Trimming removed 0 bases at V and 10 bases at J, with 6 bases between. In DNA, the CDR3 is TGCAGTGCTAGAGAGAACTTCTACACCTTC. This gives the protein CSARENFYTF.

The rearrangement links TRBV30 to TRBJ2-1, with 7 bases lining up with TRBD2. Germline values: CDR1 GTSNPN, CDR2 SVGIG (reference sequence). This CDR3 comprises 13 residues. With V trimmed by 4 bases and J by 6 bases, 6 bases remained unmatched. In DNA, the CDR3 is TGTGCCTGGAACAGCGGGACGGGCAATGAGCAGTTCTTC. This sequence encodes CAWNSGTGNEQFF.

The rearrangement uses TRBV27 and TRBJ2-1, with 12 positions matching TRBD2. Germline V gene sequence: CDR1 MNHEY, CDR2 SMNVEV (reference sequence). The CDR3 totals 19 residues. The V gene end was trimmed by 5 bases and the J gene end by 0 bases; junction bases not matched to a gene: 11. As DNA, the CDR3 is TGTGCCAGCAGTCCGAGACTAGCGGGAGTCGGGAGCTCCTACAATGAGCAGTTCTTC. Translation gives CASSPRLAGVGSSYNEQFF.